Presented here are 11 T cell receptor beta chains from one specimen sequenced in a study of identifying expanded T cells in peripheral blood. This table comes from immunoSEQ multiplex PCR, and its TCRdb copy is limited to in-frame clones, with some not included. The table includes about 110,000 clones, roughly 90% detected once. Sequenced sample: blood. All receptors come from a person aged 18 to 75 in good health.

This chain uses TRBV4-2 with TRBJ2-3; 7 nucleotides align to TRBD2. This CDR3 has 18 amino acids. The V segment lost 3 bases and the J segment 6 bases; nucleotides outside the gene matches: 18. Germline V gene sequence: CDR1 LGHNA, CDR2 YNFKEQ. CDR3 in amino acids: CASSHRARAGTTADTQYF. In DNA form, the CDR3 reads TGTGCCAGCAGCCACAGAGCTAGAGCGGGAACAACCGCTGATACGCAGTATTTT.

V gene TRBV29-1 combines with J gene TRBJ1-3; unclear D gene. This CDR3 has 11 residues. Trimming took off 6 bases at V and 4 bases at J, with 7 bases between the two ends. CDR1 is SQVTM and CDR2 is ANQGSEA in the germline V gene. In DNA form, the CDR3 reads TGCAGCGTGGGCTTAGGAAACACCATATATTTT. The encoded protein is CSVGLGNTIYF. The complete variable domain, with remaining parts taken from reference TRBV29-1 and TRBJ1-3, reads SAVISQKPSRDICQRGTSLTIQCQVDSQVTMMFWYRQQPGQSLTLIATANQGSEATYESGFVIDKFPISRPNLTFSTLTVSNMSPEDSSIYLCSVGLGNTIYFGEGSWLTVV.

The chain is built from TRBV4-1 and TRBJ1-1; 7 nucleotides line up with TRBD1. The CDR3 length is 12 residues. With 5 bases clipped from V and 7 bases from J, the junction kept 4 bases outside the gene matches. Germline V gene sequence: CDR1 MGHRA, CDR2 YSYEKL. The chain's CDR3 is CASSSGQLEAFF. The CDR3 DNA is TGCGCCAGCAGCTCGGGACAGCTTGAAGCTTTCTTT.

The chain is built from TRBV15 and TRBJ2-7; unclear D gene. V lost 2 bases to trimming and J lost 2 bases, with 10 bases between them. The CDR3 sequence is 14 residues long. Germline V gives CDR1 LNHNV, CDR2 YYDKDF (reference sequence). In DNA form, the CDR3 reads TGTGCCACCAGCAGATTCAAGGGTACCTACGAGCAGTACTTC. As protein: CATSRFKGTYEQYF. Together with reference TRBV15 and TRBJ2-7, the CDR3 gives the full variable domain: DAMVIQNPRYQVTQFGKPVTLSCSQTLNHNVMYWYQQKSSQAPKLLFHYYDKDFNNEADTPDNFQSRRPNTSFCFLDIRSPGLGDTAMYLCATSRFKGTYEQYFGPGTRLTVT.

This CDR3 reads CAWSSLTSDTQYF. Written as DNA, the CDR3 is TGTGCCTGGAGCTCTTTGACGTCAGATACGCAGTATTTT. This chain connects TRBV30 to TRBJ2-3, with D hard to call. The germline V and J ends were trimmed by 3 bases and 4 bases, with 11 bases remaining between them. Germline V lookup: CDR1 GTSNPN, CDR2 SVGIG (reference sequence). The CDR3 is 13 residues long.

The chain links TRBV29-1 to TRBJ1-2; D uncertain. With 4 bases removed from V and 6 bases from J, the gap between germline ends came to 6 bases. The CDR3 length is 10 residues. CDR1 and CDR2 from the germline V gene are SQVTM and ANQGSEA. CDR3 in DNA: TGCAGCGTTGTCGGGGATGGCTACACCTTC. Its protein is CSVVGDGYTF.

The genes are TRBV6-5 and TRBJ2-7; 9 bases agree with TRBD2. Trimming cost V 9 bases and J 5 bases; bases outside gene matches: 8. This CDR3 is built from 13 residues. The V gene's germline CDR1 is MNHEY and CDR2 SVGAGI. The CDR3 sequence is CASWREGRHEQYF. CDR3 DNA sequence: TGTGCCAGTTGGCGGGAGGGCCGCCACGAGCAGTACTTC.

The V gene is TRBV5-1, the J gene TRBJ2-7; D is perhaps TRBD1 (8 bases). Germline CDR1 and CDR2: SGHRS and YFSETQ. The CDR3 totals 15 residues. V shed 4 bases and J shed 2 bases, with 16 bases lying between them. Here the CDR3 DNA reads TGCGCCAGCAGCCCGAACAGGGGGGGGGCCTACGAGCAGTACTTC. Its translation: CASSPNRGGAYEQYF.

The chain joins TRBV9 to TRBJ2-2; D is unclear. Germline CDR1 SGDLS, CDR2 YYNGEE. V lost 0 bases to trimming and J lost 4 bases, with 4 bases between them. This CDR3 has 13 residues. CDR3 protein: CASSVGTTGELFF. Written as DNA, the CDR3 is TGTGCCAGCAGCGTAGGCACCACCGGGGAGCTGTTTTTT.

V is TRBV6-1 and J is TRBJ1-2, with no clear D. Germline assignment: CDR1 MNHNS and CDR2 SASEGT. V was cut by 7 bases and J by 4 bases, with 10 bases left in between. The CDR3 is made up of 12 amino acids. The CDR3 region is CASIPGGYGYTF. In DNA form, the CDR3 reads TGTGCCAGCATTCCTGGCGGCTATGGCTACACCTTC.

CDR3 nucleotides: TGTGCCAGCAGCTTAGCCCGGGCGCCCGGTGAAGCTTTCTTT. Translating gives CASSLARAPGEAFF. The chain links TRBV11-2 to TRBJ1-1; D ambiguous. Germline CDR1 is SGHAT and CDR2 is FQNNGV. V lost 1 base and J 7 bases, leaving 13 bases between the germline ends. The CDR3 is 14 residues long.